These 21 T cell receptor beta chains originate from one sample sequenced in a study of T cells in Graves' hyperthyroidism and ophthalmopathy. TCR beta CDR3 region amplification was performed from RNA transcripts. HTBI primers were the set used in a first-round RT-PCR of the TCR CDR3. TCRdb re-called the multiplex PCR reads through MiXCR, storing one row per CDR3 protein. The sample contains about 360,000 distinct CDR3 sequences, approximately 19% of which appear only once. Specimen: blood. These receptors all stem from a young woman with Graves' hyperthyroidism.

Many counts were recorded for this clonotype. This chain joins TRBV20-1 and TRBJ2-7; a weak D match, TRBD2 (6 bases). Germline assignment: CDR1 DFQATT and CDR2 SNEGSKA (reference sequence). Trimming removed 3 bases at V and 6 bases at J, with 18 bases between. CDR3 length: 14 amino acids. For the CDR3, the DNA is TGCAGTGCTAGGCGGGGAGAGGCCATGGCCGAGCAGTACTTC. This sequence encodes CSARRGEAMAEQYF.

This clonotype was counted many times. CDR3 DNA sequence: TGTGCCAGCAGTCTTCCCCGGGGCGGCTATGGCTACACCTTC. Its protein product is CASSLPRGGYGYTF. The genes are TRBV6-5 and TRBJ1-2; a weak D match, TRBD1 (5 bases). Germline CDR1 is MNHEY and CDR2 is SVGAGI. Trimming left V 5 bases short and J 4 bases short, with 14 bases between. This CDR3 contains 14 residues.

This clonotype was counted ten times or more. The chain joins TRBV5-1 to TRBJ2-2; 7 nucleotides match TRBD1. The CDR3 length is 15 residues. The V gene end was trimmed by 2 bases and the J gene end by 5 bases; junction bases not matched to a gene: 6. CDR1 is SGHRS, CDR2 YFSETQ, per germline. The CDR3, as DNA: TGCGCCAGCAGCTTAGGGGGCCGTGGGACCGGGGAGCTGTTTTTT. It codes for CASSLGGRGTGELFF.

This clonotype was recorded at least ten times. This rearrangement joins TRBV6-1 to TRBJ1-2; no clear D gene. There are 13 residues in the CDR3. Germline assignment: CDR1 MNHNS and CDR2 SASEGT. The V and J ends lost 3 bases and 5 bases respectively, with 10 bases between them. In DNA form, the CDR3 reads TGTGCCAGCAGTGATGGCTCCCGGTATGGCTACACCTTC. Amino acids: CASSDGSRYGYTF.

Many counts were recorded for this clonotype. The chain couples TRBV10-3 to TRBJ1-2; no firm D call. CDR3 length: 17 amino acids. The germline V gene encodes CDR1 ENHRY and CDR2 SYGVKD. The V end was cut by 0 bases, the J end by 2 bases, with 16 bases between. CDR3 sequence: CAISESSQGPQNYGYTF. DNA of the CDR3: TGTGCCATCAGTGAGTCCTCCCAAGGCCCCCAGAACTATGGCTACACCTTC.

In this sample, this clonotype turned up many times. This CDR3 reads CASSEWGGGPSYEQYF. The CDR3 DNA reads TGTGCCAGCAGTGAATGGGGTGGGGGCCCTTCCTACGAGCAGTACTTC. This sequence joins TRBV6-1 and TRBJ2-7; weak D call: TRBD1 (6 bases). The length of the CDR3 is 16 residues. V gave up 2 bases and J gave up 1 base, with 15 bases separating them. Looked up from germline, CDR1 is MNHNS and CDR2 is SASEGT.

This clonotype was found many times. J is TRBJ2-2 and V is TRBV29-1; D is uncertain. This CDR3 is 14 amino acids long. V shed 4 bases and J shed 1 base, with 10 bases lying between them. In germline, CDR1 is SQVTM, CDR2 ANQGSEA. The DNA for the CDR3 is TGCAGCGTTGTTATCACGGTGAACACCGGGGAGCTGTTTTTT. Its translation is CSVVITVNTGELFF.

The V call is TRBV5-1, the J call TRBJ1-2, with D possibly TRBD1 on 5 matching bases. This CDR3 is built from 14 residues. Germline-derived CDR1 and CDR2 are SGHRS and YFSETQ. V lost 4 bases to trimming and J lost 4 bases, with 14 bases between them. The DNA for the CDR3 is TGCGCCAGCAGCCCCCAGGACAAGGTCTATGGCTACACCTTC. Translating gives CASSPQDKVYGYTF.

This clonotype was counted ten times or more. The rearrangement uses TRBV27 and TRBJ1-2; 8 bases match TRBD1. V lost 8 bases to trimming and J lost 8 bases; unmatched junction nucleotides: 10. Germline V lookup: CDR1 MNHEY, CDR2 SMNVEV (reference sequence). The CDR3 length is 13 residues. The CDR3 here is CASWTGKLLGYTF. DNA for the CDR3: TGTGCCAGCTGGACAGGGAAATTATTAGGCTACACCTTC.

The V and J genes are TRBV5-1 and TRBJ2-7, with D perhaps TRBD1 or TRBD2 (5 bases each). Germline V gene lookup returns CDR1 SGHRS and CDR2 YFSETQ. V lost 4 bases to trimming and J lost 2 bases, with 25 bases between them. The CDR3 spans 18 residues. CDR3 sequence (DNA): TGCGCCAGCAGCCTAGGTGAGGGACCGCTGTTTACTACCTACGAGCAGTACTTC. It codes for CASSLGEGPLFTTYEQYF.

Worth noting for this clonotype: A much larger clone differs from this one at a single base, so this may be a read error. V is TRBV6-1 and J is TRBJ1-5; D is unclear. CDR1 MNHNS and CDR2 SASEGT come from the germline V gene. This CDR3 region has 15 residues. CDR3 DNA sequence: TGTGCCGGCAGTCGTACAGAGTTTGGCAATCAGCCCCAGCATTTT. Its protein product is CAGSRTEFGNQPQHF.

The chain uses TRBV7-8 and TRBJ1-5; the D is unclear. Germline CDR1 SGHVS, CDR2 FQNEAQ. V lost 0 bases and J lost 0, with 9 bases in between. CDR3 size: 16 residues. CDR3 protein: CASSLAPVSSNQPQHF. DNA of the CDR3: TGTGCCAGCAGCTTAGCGCCCGTCTCTAGCAATCAGCCCCAGCATTTT.

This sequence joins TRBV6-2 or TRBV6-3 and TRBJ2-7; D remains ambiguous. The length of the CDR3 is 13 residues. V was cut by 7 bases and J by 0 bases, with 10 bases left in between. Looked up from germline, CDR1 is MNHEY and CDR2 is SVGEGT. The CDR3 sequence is CASTGPGSYEQYF. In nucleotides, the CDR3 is TGTGCCAGCACCGGACCGGGCTCCTACGAGCAGTACTTC.

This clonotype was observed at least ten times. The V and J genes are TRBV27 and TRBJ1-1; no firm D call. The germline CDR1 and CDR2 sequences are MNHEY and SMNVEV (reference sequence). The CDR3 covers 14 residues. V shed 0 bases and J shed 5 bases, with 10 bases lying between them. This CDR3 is CASSLSNRLTEAFF. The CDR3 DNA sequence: TGTGCCAGCAGTTTATCGAATCGGTTGACTGAAGCTTTCTTT.

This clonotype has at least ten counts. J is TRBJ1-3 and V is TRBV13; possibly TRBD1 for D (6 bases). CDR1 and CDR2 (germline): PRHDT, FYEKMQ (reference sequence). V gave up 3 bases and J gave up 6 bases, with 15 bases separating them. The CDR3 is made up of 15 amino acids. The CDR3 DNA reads TGTGCCAGCAGCTTCCGGGGGCGACCGGAAAACACCATATATTTT. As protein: CASSFRGRPENTIYF.

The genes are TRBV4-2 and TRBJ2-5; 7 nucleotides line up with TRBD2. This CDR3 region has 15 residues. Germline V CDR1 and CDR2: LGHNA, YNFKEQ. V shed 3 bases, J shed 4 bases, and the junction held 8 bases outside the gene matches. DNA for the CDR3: TGTGCCAGCAGCCAGTCTTATTGGGGGGGAGAGACCCAGTACTTC. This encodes CASSQSYWGGETQYF.

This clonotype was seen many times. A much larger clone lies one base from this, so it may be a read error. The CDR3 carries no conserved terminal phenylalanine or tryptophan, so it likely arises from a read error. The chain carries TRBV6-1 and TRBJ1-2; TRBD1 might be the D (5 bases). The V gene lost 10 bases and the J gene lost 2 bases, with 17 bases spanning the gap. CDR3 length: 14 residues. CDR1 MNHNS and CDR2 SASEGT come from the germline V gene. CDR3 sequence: CATLRGAHNYGYTS. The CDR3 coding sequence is TGTGCCACCCTTCGTGGGGCTCACAACTATGGCTACACCTCC.

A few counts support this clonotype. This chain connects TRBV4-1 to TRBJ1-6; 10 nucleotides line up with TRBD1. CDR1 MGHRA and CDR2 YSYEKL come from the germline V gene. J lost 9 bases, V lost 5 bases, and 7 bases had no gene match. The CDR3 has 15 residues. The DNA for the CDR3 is TGCGCCAGCAGCTGGGGGGACAGGGGTATTTCACCCCTCCACTTT. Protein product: CASSWGDRGISPLHF.

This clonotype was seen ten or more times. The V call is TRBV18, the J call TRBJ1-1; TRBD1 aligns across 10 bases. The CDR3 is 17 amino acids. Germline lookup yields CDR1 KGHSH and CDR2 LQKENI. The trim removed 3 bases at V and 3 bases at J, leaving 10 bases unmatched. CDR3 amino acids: CASSPYGQGEFHTEAFF. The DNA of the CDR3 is TGTGCCAGCTCACCCTACGGACAGGGGGAATTTCACACTGAAGCTTTCTTT.

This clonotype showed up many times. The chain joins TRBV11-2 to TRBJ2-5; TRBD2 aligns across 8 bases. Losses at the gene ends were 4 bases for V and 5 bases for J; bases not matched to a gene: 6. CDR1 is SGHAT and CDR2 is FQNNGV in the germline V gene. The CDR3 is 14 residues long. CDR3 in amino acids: CASSSSRGRETQYF. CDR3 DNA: TGTGCCAGCAGCTCCTCCCGCGGGAGGGAGACCCAGTACTTC.

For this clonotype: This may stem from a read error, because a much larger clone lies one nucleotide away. CDR3 nucleotides: TGTGCCAGCAGCCCCGCTTATAGCAATCAGCCCCAGCATTTT. Amino acids: CASSPAYSNQPQHF. This sequence joins TRBV27 and TRBJ1-5; D ambiguous. This CDR3 has 14 residues. Trimming left V 6 bases short and J 0 bases short, with 9 bases between. Germline values: CDR1 MNHEY, CDR2 SMNVEV (reference sequence).